Only a few counts were recorded for the clone carrying this TCR beta chain. TCRdb's table, derived via immunoSEQ multiplex PCR, lists solely in-frame clones and lacks some. The sample lists about 120,000 clones, roughly 89% occurring once. This entry belongs to a study of cytomegalovirus exposure and HLA in healthy donors. Per the germline V gene, CDR1 is SGDLS and CDR2 is YYNGEE. The CDR3 runs 14 residues. Trimming took 5 bases from V and 3 from J, leaving 12 bases between them. The specimen sequenced was PBMCs. The TCR sequence derives from a woman aged 18-35 years in good health and CMV-seronegative. The rearrangement uses TRBV9 and TRBJ1-5; the D is unclear. The CDR3 is CASSKSGNNQPQHF. The CDR3 DNA is TGTGCCAGCAGTAAATCGGGTAACAATCAGCCCCAGCATTTT. The complete variable domain, with remaining parts taken from reference TRBV9 and TRBJ1-5, reads DSGVTQTPKHLITATGQRVTLRCSPRSGDLSVYWYQQSLDQGLQFLIQYYNGEERAKGNILERFSAQQFPDLHSELNLSSLELGDSALYFCASSKSGNNQPQHFGDGTRLSIL.